The next 13 T cell receptor beta chains were all read from a single sample in a study of T-cell reconstitution after alpha-beta-depleted transplantation in children. Preparation of the TCRbeta library was carried out with unique molecular identifiers. TCRdb analysed the PCR reads with MiXCR anew, one entry per CDR3 protein. The table records around 490,000 distinct CDR3 sequences, around 10% of them present only once. Sequencing used PBMCs, mostly from graft donor cells, obtained 180 days after TCRalphabeta/CD19-depleted stem cell transplant. The receptors here all came from a female patient aged 2 to 10 who had a stem cell transplant for aplastic anemia, so the T cells may come from the graft donor.

The rearrangement uses TRBV6-5 and TRBJ1-5; TRBD1 might be the D (5 bases). V dropped 0 bases and J dropped 7 bases, with 13 bases sitting between them. The CDR3 length is 15 residues. Germline CDR1 reads MNHEY; CDR2 reads SVGAGI. Written as DNA, the CDR3 is TGTGCCAGCAGTTACTCGGCCCAGGGAAAGCAGCCCCAGCATTTT. Its protein product is CASSYSAQGKQPQHF.

This sequence joins TRBV15 and TRBJ1-1, with 7 positions matching TRBD1. Per the germline V gene, CDR1 is LNHNV and CDR2 is YYDKDF (reference sequence). V was pared by 6 bases and J by 6 bases, with 4 bases of the junction left unmatched. The CDR3 runs to 12 residues. The CDR3 DNA is TGTGCCACCAGTCAGGGGGTCTCTGAAGCTTTCTTT. The encoded protein is CATSQGVSEAFF.

This clonotype appeared a few times. The rearrangement links TRBV27 to TRBJ2-1, with 11 bases matching TRBD1. The CDR3 spans 16 residues. Germline CDR1 is MNHEY and CDR2 is SMNVEV (reference sequence). Trimming cost V 3 bases and J 5 bases; bases outside gene matches: 6. The CDR3 coding sequence is TGTGCCAGCAGTTTTGTGGGACAGGGGGTACACAATGAGCAGTTCTTC. It specifies CASSFVGQGVHNEQFF.

V usage is TRBV30 and J usage is TRBJ1-1, with D unclear. Germline loops: CDR1 GTSNPN, CDR2 SVGIG (reference sequence). The V end lost 2 bases, the J end lost 1 base, and 8 bases lay between the germline ends. The CDR3 has 13 amino acids. The CDR3 here is CAWSLVTNTEAFF. In DNA, the CDR3 is TGTGCCTGGAGTCTCGTCACGAACACTGAAGCTTTCTTT.

This clonotype was seen a handful of times. The chain joins TRBV7-2 to TRBJ1-4; D call uncertain. V lost 3 bases, J lost 6 bases, and 17 bases lay in between. The CDR3 consists of 16 residues. CDR1 is SGHTA and CDR2 is FQGNSA in the germline V gene. The CDR3 region is CASSFRTGLRDEKLFF. CDR3 bases: TGTGCCAGCAGCTTCCGAACCGGGCTAAGGGATGAAAAACTGTTTTTT.

The rearrangement uses TRBV15 and TRBJ1-2, with a possible D match to TRBD1 (6 bases). The CDR3 runs to 18 residues. V dropped 1 base and J dropped 4 bases, with 22 bases sitting between them. Germline V lookup: CDR1 LNHNV, CDR2 YYDKDF (reference sequence). The CDR3 DNA reads TGTGCCACCAGCAGAGCCGTCTCAGGACAGAAGTTTTTCTATGGCTACACCTTC. Amino acids: CATSRAVSGQKFFYGYTF.

This clonotype was seen at least ten times. The chain employs TRBV7-9 and TRBJ1-5; no reliable D call. The CDR3 sequence is 15 residues long. Germline V gene sequence: CDR1 SEHNR, CDR2 FQNEAQ (reference sequence). The V end lost 2 bases, the J end lost 5 bases, and 13 bases lay between the germline ends. The CDR3 DNA is TGTGCCAGCAGCTTAAGTCCCGCAGGCGATCAGCCCCAGCATTTT. It encodes CASSLSPAGDQPQHF.

This clonotype appeared a few times. Given a much more abundant clone one base away, this may be a read error. This chain joins TRBV7-2 and TRBJ2-1; 11 bases align to TRBD1. V lost 1 base, J lost 8 bases, and 1 base stayed unmatched. The CDR3 is 14 amino acids. Germline lookup yields CDR1 SGHTA and CDR2 FQGNSA. Here the CDR3 reads CASSLGTGGHEQFF. The CDR3 DNA sequence: TGTGCCAGCAGCTTAGGGACAGGGGGCCATGAGCAGTTCTTC.

Many counts were recorded for this clonotype. This rearrangement joins TRBV20-1 to TRBJ2-2, with TRBD2 matching 9 bases. Per germline, CDR1 DFQATT and CDR2 SNEGSKA (reference sequence). With 2 bases clipped from V and 6 bases from J, the junction kept 4 bases outside the gene matches. There are 14 residues in the CDR3. The chain's CDR3 is CSARIAGAPGELFF. The CDR3 nucleotides are TGCAGTGCTAGAATAGCGGGAGCTCCCGGGGAGCTGTTTTTT.

This clonotype was seen a few times. The rearrangement links TRBV5-1 to TRBJ2-7; 14 bases are a match to TRBD2. Germline V gives CDR1 SGHRS, CDR2 YFSETQ. V was pared by 4 bases and J by 6 bases, with 9 bases of the junction left unmatched. The CDR3 consists of 16 residues. The CDR3 spells CASSARGGTSGSEQYV. CDR3 in DNA: TGCGCCAGCAGCGCCCGAGGCGGGACTAGCGGGAGCGAGCAGTACGTC.

The genes are TRBV5-1 and TRBJ1-2, with D uncertain. V lost 4 bases and J lost 4, with 11 bases in between. The CDR3 length is 13 residues. CDR1 SGHRS and CDR2 YFSETQ come from the germline V gene. DNA of the CDR3: TGCGCCAGCAGCCCTTGGACGGCCTATGGCTACACCTTC. It encodes CASSPWTAYGYTF. Full variable domain (missing parts from reference TRBV5-1 and TRBJ1-2): KAGVTQTPRYLIKTRGQQVTLSCSPISGHRSVSWYQQTPGQGLQFLFEYFSETQRNKGNFPGRFSGRQFSNSRSEMNVSTLELGDSALYLCASSPWTAYGYTFGSGTRLTVV.

This clonotype appeared a few times. V usage is TRBV7-2 and J usage is TRBJ2-2, with no clear D. Per the germline V gene, CDR1 is SGHTA and CDR2 is FQGNSA. V was pared by 6 bases and J by 7 bases, with 15 bases between. This CDR3 comprises 14 residues. The CDR3 spells CASRVVSLGGELFF. The CDR3 DNA reads TGTGCCAGCAGGGTAGTGTCTCTGGGCGGGGAGCTGTTTTTT.

The chain carries TRBV10-2 and TRBJ2-7; D unclear. This CDR3 is 10 amino acids long. Germline values: CDR1 WSHSY, CDR2 SAAADI. The CDR3 loop reads CASTPYEQHV. CDR3 coding DNA: TGCGCCAGCACCCCCTACGAGCAGCACGTC.